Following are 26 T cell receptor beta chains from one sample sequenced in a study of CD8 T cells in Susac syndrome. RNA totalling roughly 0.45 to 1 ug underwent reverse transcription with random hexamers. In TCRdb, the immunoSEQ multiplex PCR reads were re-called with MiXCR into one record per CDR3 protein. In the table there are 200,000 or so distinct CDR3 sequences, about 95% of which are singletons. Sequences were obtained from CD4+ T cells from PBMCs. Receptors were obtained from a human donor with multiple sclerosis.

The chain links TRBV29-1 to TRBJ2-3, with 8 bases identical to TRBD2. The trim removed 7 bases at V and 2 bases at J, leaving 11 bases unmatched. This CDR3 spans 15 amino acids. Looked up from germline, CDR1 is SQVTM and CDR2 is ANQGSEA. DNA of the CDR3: TGCAGCGCCTCGGGAGGAGCGGGAGCCACAGATACGCAGTATTTT. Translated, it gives CSASGGAGATDTQYF.

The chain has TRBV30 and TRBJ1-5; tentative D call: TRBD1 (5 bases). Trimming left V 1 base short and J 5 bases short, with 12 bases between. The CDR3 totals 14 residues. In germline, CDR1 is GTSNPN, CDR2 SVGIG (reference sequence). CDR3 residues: CAWSASGGYQPQHF. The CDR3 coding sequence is TGTGCCTGGAGTGCCTCTGGGGGATATCAGCCCCAGCATTTT.

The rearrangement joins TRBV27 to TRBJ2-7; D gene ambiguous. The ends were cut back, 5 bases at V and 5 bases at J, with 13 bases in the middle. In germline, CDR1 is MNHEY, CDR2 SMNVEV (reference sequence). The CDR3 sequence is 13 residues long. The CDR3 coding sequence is TGTGCCAGCAGTAGATCTCATTCCAACGAGCAGTACTTC. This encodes CASSRSHSNEQYF.

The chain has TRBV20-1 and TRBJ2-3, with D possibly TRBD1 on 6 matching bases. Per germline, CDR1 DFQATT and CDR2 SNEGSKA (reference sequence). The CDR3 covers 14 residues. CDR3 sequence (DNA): TGCAGCTCAAAGGGGGATACTAGCACAGATACGCAGTATTTT. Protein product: CSSKGDTSTDTQYF.

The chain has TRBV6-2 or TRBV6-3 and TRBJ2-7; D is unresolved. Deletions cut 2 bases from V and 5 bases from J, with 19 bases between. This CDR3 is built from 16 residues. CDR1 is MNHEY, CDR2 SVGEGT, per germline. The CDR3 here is CASSYTDVVVGDEQYF. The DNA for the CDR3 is TGTGCCAGCAGTTACACAGACGTGGTGGTGGGCGACGAGCAGTACTTC.

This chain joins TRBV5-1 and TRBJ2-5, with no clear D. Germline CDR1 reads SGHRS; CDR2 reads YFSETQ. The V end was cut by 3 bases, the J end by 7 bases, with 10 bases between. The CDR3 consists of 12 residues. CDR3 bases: TGCGCCAGCAGCTCTAACGGCGGGACCCAGTACTTC. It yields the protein CASSSNGGTQYF.

The CDR3 loop reads CASSNRHGGYTF. The CDR3 bases are TGTGCCAGCAGTAACCGGCACGGGGGCTACACCTTC. J is TRBJ1-2 and V is TRBV12-3 or TRBV12-4; D remains unclear. The CDR3 runs 12 residues. The V and J ends lost 5 bases and 8 bases respectively, with 12 bases between them.

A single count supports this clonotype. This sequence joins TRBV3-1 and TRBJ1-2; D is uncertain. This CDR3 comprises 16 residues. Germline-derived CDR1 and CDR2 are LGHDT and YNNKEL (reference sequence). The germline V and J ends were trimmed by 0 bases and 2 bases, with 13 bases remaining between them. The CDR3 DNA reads TGTGCCAGCAGCCAAGAGACCGTAGCGGGGAACTATGGCTACACCTTC. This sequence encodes CASSQETVAGNYGYTF.

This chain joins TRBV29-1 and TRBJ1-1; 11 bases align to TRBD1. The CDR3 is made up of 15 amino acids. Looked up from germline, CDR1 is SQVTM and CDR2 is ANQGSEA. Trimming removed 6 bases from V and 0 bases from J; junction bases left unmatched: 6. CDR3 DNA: TGCAGCGTCCGCCGGACAGGGGGCGTGAACACTGAAGCTTTCTTT. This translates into CSVRRTGGVNTEAFF.

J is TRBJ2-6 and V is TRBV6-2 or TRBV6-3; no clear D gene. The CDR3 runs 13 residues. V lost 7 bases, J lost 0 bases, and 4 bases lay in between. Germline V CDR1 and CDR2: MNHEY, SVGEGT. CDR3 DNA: TGTGCCAGCAAAGCCTCTGGGGCCAACGTCCTGACTTTC. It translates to CASKASGANVLTF.

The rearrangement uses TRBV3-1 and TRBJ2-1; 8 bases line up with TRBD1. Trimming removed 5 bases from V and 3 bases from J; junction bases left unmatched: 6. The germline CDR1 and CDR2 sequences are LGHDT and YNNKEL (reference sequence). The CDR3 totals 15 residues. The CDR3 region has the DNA TGTGCCAGCAGCGGTACAGGGGGTCGCTACAATGAGCAGTTCTTC. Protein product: CASSGTGGRYNEQFF.

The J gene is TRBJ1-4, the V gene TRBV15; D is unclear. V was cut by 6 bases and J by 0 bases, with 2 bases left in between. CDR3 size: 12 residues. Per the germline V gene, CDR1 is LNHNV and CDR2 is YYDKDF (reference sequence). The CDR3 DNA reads TGTGCCACCAGATCAACTAATGAAAAACTGTTTTTT. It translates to CATRSTNEKLFF.

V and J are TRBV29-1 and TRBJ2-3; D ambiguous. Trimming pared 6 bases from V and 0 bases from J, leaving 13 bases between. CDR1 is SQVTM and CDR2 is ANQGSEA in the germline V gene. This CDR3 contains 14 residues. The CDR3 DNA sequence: TGCAGCGTAACGGAAAACACTAGCACAGATACGCAGTATTTT. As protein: CSVTENTSTDTQYF.

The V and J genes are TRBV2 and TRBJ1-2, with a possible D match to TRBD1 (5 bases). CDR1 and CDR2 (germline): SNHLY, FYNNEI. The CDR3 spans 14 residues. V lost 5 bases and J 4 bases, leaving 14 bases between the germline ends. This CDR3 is CASSQGARLYGYTF. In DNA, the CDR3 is TGTGCCAGCAGTCAAGGGGCCAGACTCTATGGCTACACCTTC.

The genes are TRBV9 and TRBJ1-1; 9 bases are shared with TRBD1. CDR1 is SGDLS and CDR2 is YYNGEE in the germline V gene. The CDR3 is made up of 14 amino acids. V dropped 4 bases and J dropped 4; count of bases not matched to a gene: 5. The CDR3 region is CASSPSDRGTEAFF. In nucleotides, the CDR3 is TGTGCCAGCAGCCCTTCGGACAGGGGCACTGAAGCTTTCTTT.

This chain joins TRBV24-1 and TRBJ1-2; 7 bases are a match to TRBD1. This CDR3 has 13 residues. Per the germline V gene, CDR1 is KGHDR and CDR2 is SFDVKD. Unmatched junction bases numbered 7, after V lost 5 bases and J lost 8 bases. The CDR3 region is CATSVAGGIGYTF. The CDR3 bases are TGTGCCACCAGTGTGGCAGGGGGAATAGGCTACACCTTC.

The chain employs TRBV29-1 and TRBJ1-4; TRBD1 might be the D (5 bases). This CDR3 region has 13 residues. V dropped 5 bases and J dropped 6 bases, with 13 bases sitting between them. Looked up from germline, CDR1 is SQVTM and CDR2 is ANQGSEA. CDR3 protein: CSVNRRPDEKLFF. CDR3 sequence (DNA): TGCAGCGTTAACAGGAGGCCAGATGAAAAACTGTTTTTT. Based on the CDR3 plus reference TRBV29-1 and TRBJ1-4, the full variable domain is SAVISQKPSRDICQRGTSLTIQCQVDSQVTMMFWYRQQPGQSLTLIATANQGSEATYESGFVIDKFPISRPNLTFSTLTVSNMSPEDSSIYLCSVNRRPDEKLFFGSGTQLSVL.

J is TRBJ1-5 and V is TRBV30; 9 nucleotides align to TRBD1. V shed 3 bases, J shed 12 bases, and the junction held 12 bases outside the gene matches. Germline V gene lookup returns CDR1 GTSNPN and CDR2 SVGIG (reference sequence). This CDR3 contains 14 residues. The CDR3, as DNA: TGTGCCTGGAGCCGGGACAGGGTTGGGGGAGGCCAGCATTTT. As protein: CAWSRDRVGGGQHF.

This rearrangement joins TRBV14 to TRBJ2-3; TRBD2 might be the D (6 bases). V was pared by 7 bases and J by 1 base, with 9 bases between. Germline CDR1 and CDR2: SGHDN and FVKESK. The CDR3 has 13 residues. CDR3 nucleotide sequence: TGTGCCAGCATACGCGGGGGCACAGATACGCAGTATTTT. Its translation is CASIRGGTDTQYF.

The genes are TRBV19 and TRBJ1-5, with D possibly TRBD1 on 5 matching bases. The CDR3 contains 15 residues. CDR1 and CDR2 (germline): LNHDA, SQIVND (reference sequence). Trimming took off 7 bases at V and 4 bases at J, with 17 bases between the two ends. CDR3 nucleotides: TGTGCCAGTATAAGTACCGGGCAGGGAAATCAGCCCCAGCATTTT. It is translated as CASISTGQGNQPQHF.

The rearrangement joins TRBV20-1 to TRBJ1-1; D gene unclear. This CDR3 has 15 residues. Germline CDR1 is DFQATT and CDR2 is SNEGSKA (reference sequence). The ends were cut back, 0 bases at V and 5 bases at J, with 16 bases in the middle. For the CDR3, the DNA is TGCAGTGCTAGAGATCAAATGGGCCTATGGACTGAAGCTTTCTTT. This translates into CSARDQMGLWTEAFF.

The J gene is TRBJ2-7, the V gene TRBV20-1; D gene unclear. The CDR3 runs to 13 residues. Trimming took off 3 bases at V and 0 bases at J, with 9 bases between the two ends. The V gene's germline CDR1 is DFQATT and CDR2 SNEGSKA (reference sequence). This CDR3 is CSARVQPSYEQYF. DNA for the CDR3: TGCAGTGCTAGGGTCCAGCCCTCCTACGAGCAGTACTTC.

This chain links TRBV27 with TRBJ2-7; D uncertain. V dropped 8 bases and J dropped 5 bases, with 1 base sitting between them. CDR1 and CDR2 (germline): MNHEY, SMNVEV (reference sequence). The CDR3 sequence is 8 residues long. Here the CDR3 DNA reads TGTGCCAGCGACGAGCAGTACTTC. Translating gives CASDEQYF.

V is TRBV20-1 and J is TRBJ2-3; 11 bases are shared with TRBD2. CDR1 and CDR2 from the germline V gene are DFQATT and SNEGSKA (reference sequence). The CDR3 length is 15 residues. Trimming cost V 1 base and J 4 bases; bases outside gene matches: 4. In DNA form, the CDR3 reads TGCAGTGCTAGAGCTAGCGGGGGGCCGCCAGATACGCAGTATTTT. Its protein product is CSARASGGPPDTQYF.

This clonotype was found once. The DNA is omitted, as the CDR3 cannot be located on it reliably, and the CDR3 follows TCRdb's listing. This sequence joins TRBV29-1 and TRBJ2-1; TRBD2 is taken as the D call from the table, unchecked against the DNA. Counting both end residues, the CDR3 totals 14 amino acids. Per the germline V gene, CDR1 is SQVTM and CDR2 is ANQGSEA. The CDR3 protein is CSVGPLERDNEQFF.

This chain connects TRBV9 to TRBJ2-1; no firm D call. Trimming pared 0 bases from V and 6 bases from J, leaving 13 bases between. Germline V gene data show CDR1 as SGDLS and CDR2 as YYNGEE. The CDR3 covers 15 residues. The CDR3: CASSVASDPFNEQFF. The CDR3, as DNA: TGTGCCAGCAGCGTAGCGTCCGACCCCTTCAATGAGCAGTTCTTC. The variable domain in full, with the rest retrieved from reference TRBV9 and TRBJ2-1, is DSGVTQTPKHLITATGQRVTLRCSPRSGDLSVYWYQQSLDQGLQFLIQYYNGEERAKGNILERFSAQQFPDLHSELNLSSLELGDSALYFCASSVASDPFNEQFFGPGTRLTVL.